Listed below are T cell receptor beta chains from one sample, sequenced in a study of blood T cell repertoires in COVID-19. The assay was immunoSEQ multiplex PCR, and TCRdb's table has in-frame clones only and misses some. Of over 50,000 clones listed, approximately 86% are singletons. Sequenced sample: peripheral blood. The receptors here all came from a man aged 70-80 years with active COVID-19. The CDR3 runs from the conserved cysteine through the conserved F or W. The D gene is left open where the match is weak. Size tells how often a clone was seen (once, few, many) or the class of an expanded clone, and some rows leave it out.

abundance: .
d_gene: .
v_gene: TRBV5-1
j_gene: TRBJ1-6
CDR3nt: TGCGCCAGCAGCTTGACTCTACAGGCACCCCTCCACTTT
CDR3aa: CASSLTLQAPLHF

abundance: .
d_gene: TRBD1
v_gene: TRBV19
j_gene: TRBJ2-5
CDR3nt: TGTGCCAGTATAGGGACAGACCAAGAGACCCAGTACTTC
CDR3aa: CASIGTDQETQYF

abundance: .
d_gene: TRBD2
v_gene: TRBV30
j_gene: TRBJ2-2
CDR3nt: TGTGCCTGGAAGGGACATAGCGGGGGAGGGCTGTTTTTT
CDR3aa: CAWKGHSGGGLFF

abundance: many
d_gene: .
v_gene: TRBV14
j_gene: TRBJ2-7
CDR3nt: TGTGCCAGCAGCCAAGTTTATGGGGCGGGAGAGCAGTACTTC
CDR3aa: CASSQVYGAGEQYF

abundance: .
d_gene: TRBD2
v_gene: TRBV5-1
j_gene: TRBJ2-1
CDR3nt: TGCGCCAGCAGCTTGGGACTAGCGGGGAGCTCCTACAATGAGCAGTTCTTC
CDR3aa: CASSLGLAGSSYNEQFF

abundance: .
d_gene: .
v_gene: TRBV7-9
j_gene: TRBJ1-2
CDR3nt: TGTGCCAGCAGCTTAGCGCGTGAACTCCGTTTATATGGCTACACCTTC
CDR3aa: CASSLARELRLYGYTF

abundance: many
d_gene: TRBD2
v_gene: TRBV2
j_gene: TRBJ2-7
CDR3nt: TGTGCCACCAAGGGTCCTAGCGGGGGTCTTCCCTACGAGCAGTACTTC
CDR3aa: CATKGPSGGLPYEQYF

abundance: .
d_gene: TRBD2
v_gene: TRBV7-8
j_gene: TRBJ2-1
CDR3nt: TGTGCCAGCAGCTTAGGGACTAGCGGGGGAGGCGGAAATGAGCAGTTCTTC
CDR3aa: CASSLGTSGGGGNEQFF

abundance: few
d_gene: .
v_gene: TRBV14
j_gene: TRBJ1-2
CDR3nt: TGTGCCAGCAGCCAAGTACCCTGGCGGGGTGGCTACACCTTC
CDR3aa: CASSQVPWRGGYTF

abundance: .
d_gene: TRBD1
v_gene: TRBV18
j_gene: TRBJ2-5
CDR3nt: TGTGCCAGCTCACCGGACAGGGGCTCAGAGACCCAGTACTTC
CDR3aa: CASSPDRGSETQYF

abundance: .
d_gene: TRBD1
v_gene: TRBV19
j_gene: TRBJ1-1
CDR3nt: TGTGCCAGTAGTAGGACAGGTGCGGGGACTGAAGCTTTCTTT
CDR3aa: CASSRTGAGTEAFF

abundance: .
d_gene: TRBD1
v_gene: TRBV4-2
j_gene: TRBJ2-2
CDR3nt: TGTGCCAGCAGCCAAGATCAGGGACAGGGGGCTTACGGGGAGCTGTTTTTT
CDR3aa: CASSQDQGQGAYGELFF

abundance: few
d_gene: .
v_gene: TRBV30
j_gene: TRBJ1-6
CDR3nt: TGTGCCTGGAGTAGATCGTCAGGGCCGGTCCACTTT
CDR3aa: CAWSRSSGPVHF

abundance: .
d_gene: TRBD1
v_gene: TRBV11-3
j_gene: TRBJ2-7
CDR3nt: TGTGCCAGCAGCTTCGCCGGGACAGGGGCCTTAGAGCAGTACTTC
CDR3aa: CASSFAGTGALEQYF

abundance: .
d_gene: TRBD1
v_gene: TRBV5-5
j_gene: TRBJ1-2
CDR3nt: TGTGCCAGCAGCTTGGCCCCGACAGGGAGTGGCTACACCTTC
CDR3aa: CASSLAPTGSGYTF

abundance: .
d_gene: .
v_gene: TRBV7-2
j_gene: TRBJ1-2
CDR3nt: TGTGCCAGCAGCTTAGCAAGAGGAGGGTACGCCTATGGCTACACCTTC
CDR3aa: CASSLARGGYAYGYTF